This is a list of T cell receptor beta chains from one sample in a study of HIV-infected patients and healthy controls. Each CDR3 protein gets one entry after TCRdb re-called the 5' RACE reads with MiXCR. This sample has around 7,000 distinct CDR3 sequences, with around 9.3% found just once. Sequenced here: blood, sampled during antiretroviral therapy. The receptor source for this set is an adult with HIV infection. The CDR3 runs from the conserved cysteine through the conserved F or W. A D gene is named only where the DNA matches it firmly. Clone size is not always given. Where it is, it says once, few, many or a class for expanded clones.

size	V	D	J	DNA	CDR3
many	TRBV4-1	TRBD2	TRBJ2-3	TGCGCCAGCAGCCAAGAGTGGGCGGGGGGGCCCGAAGATACGCAGTATTTT	CASSQEWAGGPEDTQYF
once	TRBV18	.	TRBJ1-5	TGTGCCAGCTCACCGGACAGAAATCAGCCCCAGCATTTT	CASSPDRNQPQHF
medium-sized	TRBV28	.	TRBJ1-2	TGTGCCAGCAGTGTAGTAAGGGGAGGCCCCACCTTC	CASSVVRGGPTF
medium-sized	TRBV5-1	.	TRBJ1-1	TGCGCCAGCAGCTTGGACAGCATGAACACTGAAGCTTTCTTT	CASSLDSMNTEAFF
medium-sized	TRBV28	TRBD2	TRBJ2-7	TGTGCCAGCAACCAACTAGCGCGGGAGCAGTACTTC	CASNQLAREQYF
medium-sized	TRBV6-5	.	TRBJ2-7	TGTGCCAGCAGTCATCGGGACGGATACGAGCAGTACTTC	CASSHRDGYEQYF
.	TRBV11-2	.	TRBJ2-1	TGTGCCAGCAGCTCCCTACTATACAATGAGCAGTTCTTC	CASSSLLYNEQFF
medium-sized	TRBV20-1	TRBD2	TRBJ2-5	TGCAGTGCTAGAGTGCGGGCGGGGGGCCAAGAGACCCAGTACTTC	CSARVRAGGQETQYF
medium-sized	TRBV19	.	TRBJ2-1	TGTGCCAGTAGTAAGGGATTTCAGGAGTTCTTC	CASSKGFQEFF
medium-sized	TRBV23-1	.	TRBJ2-1	TGCGCCAGCAGTCAATCGTGGGTCAACCGGGCCTACAATGAGCAGTTCTTC	CASSQSWVNRAYNEQFF
.	TRBV20-1	TRBD2	TRBJ2-7	TGCAGTGCTAGCCAGCGGGGGCCCTACGAGCAGTACTTC	CSASQRGPYEQYF
.	TRBV3-1	TRBD1	TRBJ2-3	TGTGCCAGCAGCCAAAGGACAGGGGGAGATACGCAGTATTTT	CASSQRTGGDTQYF
many	TRBV5-1	TRBD1	TRBJ1-2	TGCGCCAGCAGCTTGGCCGGGACAGGGGATGGCTACACCTTC	CASSLAGTGDGYTF
medium-sized	TRBV29-1	.	TRBJ1-5	TGCAGCGTTGCTCGAGGGCCTAATCAGCCCCAGCATTTT	CSVARGPNQPQHF
few	TRBV29-1	TRBD1	TRBJ2-5	TGCAGCGTTGAAGATGGTATTAGGACAGGTGTTAAAGAGACCCAGTACTTC	CSVEDGIRTGVKETQYF
few	TRBV5-5	.	TRBJ1-5	TGTGCCAGCAGCTTGGGGGGAGTCCAGCCCCAGCATTTT	CASSLGGVQPQHF
medium-sized	TRBV7-2	.	TRBJ1-3	TGTGCCAGCAGCCTCCTTAGCTCTGGAGGGGTCTCTGGAAACACCATATATTTT	CASSLLSSGGVSGNTIYF
medium-sized	TRBV6-5	TRBD1	TRBJ1-1	TGTGCCAGCAGCACAGGGGGCCCAGCTGAAGCTTTCTTT	CASSTGGPAEAFF
few	TRBV20-1	.	TRBJ2-1	TGCAGTGCCCAACACAGTGGGGGGCTCAATGAGCAGTTCTTC	CSAQHSGGLNEQFF
.	TRBV7-9	.	TRBJ1-2	TGTGCCAGCAGCTTAGGACCTAACTATGGCTACACCTTC	CASSLGPNYGYTF
medium-sized	TRBV20-1	.	TRBJ1-5	TGCAGCGTGGCGCGGCCTAAGGGGGGTCAGCCCCAGCATTTT	CSVARPKGGQPQHF
large	TRBV7-8	.	TRBJ1-2	TGTGCCAGCAGCCCCGGAACCCACTATGGCTACACCTTC	CASSPGTHYGYTF
.	TRBV3-1	TRBD1	TRBJ1-2	TGTGCCAGCAGCCTCAGTCCGGGACAGGGGATTCATGGCTACACCTTC	CASSLSPGQGIHGYTF
medium-sized	TRBV6-1	TRBD1	TRBJ1-6	TGTGCCAGCAGTGAAGAGGGGGCGGTAAGTTCACCCCTCCACTTT	CASSEEGAVSSPLHF
.	TRBV18	TRBD1	TRBJ1-2	TGTGCCAGCTCACCAACTCAGGGGGCGCGGTTTGGCTACACCTTC	CASSPTQGARFGYTF
many	TRBV11-2	.	TRBJ2-3	TGTGCCAGCAGCTCCACAGGGTCGAACACAGATACGCAGTATTTT	CASSSTGSNTDTQYF
.	TRBV11-2	TRBD2	TRBJ2-7	TGTGCCAGCGGCCTGAGGCGGGGGAATTCCTACGAGCAGTACTTC	CASGLRRGNSYEQYF
many	TRBV5-1	TRBD1	TRBJ2-7	TGCGCCAGCAGCCCAATGACAGGGTCCTACGAGCAGTACTTC	CASSPMTGSYEQYF
few	TRBV2	.	TRBJ1-5	TGTGCCAGCAGTGAAGACAGCATCAATCAGCCCCAGCATTTT	CASSEDSINQPQHF
medium-sized	TRBV6-6	.	TRBJ2-3	TGTGCCAGCAGTTACGGGGCCAGCACAGATACGCAGTATTTT	CASSYGASTDTQYF
medium-sized	TRBV29-1	TRBD1	TRBJ1-2	TGCAGCGTTGCGGGTTTTACAGGGGATACTAACTATGGCTACACCTTC	CSVAGFTGDTNYGYTF
medium-sized	TRBV11-2	TRBD1	TRBJ1-1	TGTGCCAGCAGCTTCGGCTACCAGACAGGGGACACTGAAGCTTTCTTT	CASSFGYQTGDTEAFF
many	TRBV15	.	TRBJ1-1	TGTGCCACCAGCAGAGATCAGGGGAGCACTGAAGCTTTCTTT	CATSRDQGSTEAFF
many	TRBV11-2	TRBD1	TRBJ1-1	TGTGCCAGCAGCTTGACAGGGGTCACTGAAGCTTTCTTT	CASSLTGVTEAFF
.	TRBV20-1	.	TRBJ1-4	TGCAGTGCTAGAGAGGTGGGACACAATGAAAAACTGTTTTTT	CSAREVGHNEKLFF